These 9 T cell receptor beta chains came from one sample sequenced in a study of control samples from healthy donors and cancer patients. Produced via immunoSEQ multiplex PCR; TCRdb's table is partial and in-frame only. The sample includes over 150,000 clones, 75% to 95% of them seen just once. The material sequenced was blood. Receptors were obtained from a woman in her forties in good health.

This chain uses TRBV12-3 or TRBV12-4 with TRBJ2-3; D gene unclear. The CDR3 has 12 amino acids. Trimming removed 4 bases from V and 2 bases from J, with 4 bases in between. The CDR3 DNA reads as TGTGCCAGCAGTTCCATCACAGATACGCAGTATTTT. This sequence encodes CASSSITDTQYF.

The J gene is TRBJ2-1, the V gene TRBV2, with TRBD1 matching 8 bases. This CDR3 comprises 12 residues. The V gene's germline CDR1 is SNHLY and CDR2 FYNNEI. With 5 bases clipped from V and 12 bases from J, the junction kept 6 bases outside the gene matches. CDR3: CASSTQGDGQFF. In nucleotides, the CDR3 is TGTGCCAGCAGTACACAGGGGGACGGGCAGTTCTTC.

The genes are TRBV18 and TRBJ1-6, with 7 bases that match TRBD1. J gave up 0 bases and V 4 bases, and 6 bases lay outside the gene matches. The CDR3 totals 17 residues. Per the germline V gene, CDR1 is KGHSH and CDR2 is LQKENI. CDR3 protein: CASSRQGIPSYNSPLHF. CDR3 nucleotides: TGTGCCAGCTCACGACAGGGAATCCCCTCCTATAATTCACCCCTCCACTTT.

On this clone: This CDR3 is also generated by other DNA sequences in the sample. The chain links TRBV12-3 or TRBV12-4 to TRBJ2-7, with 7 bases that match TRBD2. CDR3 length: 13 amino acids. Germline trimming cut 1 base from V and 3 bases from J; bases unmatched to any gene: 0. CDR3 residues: CASSLGGGYEQYF. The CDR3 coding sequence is TGTGCCAGCAGTTTAGGGGGGGGCTACGAGCAGTACTTC.

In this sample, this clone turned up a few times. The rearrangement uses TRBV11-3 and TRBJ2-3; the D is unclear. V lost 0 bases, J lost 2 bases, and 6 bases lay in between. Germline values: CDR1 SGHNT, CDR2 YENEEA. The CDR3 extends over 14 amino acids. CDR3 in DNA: TGTGCCAGCAGCTTAGATGGAAACACAGATACGCAGTATTTT. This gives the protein CASSLDGNTDTQYF.

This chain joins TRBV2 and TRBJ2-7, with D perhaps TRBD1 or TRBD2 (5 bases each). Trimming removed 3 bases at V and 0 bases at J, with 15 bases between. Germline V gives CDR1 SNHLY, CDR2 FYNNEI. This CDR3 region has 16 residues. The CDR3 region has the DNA TGTGCCAGCAGTGACTGGGCTGCAGGGAGCTCCTACGAGCAGTACTTC. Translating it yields CASSDWAAGSSYEQYF.

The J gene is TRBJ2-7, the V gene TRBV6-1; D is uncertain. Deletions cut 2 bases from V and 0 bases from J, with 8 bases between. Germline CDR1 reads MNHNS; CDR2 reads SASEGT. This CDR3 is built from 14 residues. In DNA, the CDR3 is TGTGCCAGCAGTGAACTCGGTCCCTCCTACGAGCAGTACTTC. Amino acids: CASSELGPSYEQYF.

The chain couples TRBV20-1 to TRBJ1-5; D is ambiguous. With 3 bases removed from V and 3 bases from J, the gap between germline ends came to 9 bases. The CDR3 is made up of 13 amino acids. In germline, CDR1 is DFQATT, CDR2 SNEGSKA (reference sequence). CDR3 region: CSASREFNQPQHF. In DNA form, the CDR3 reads TGCAGTGCTAGTAGGGAATTCAATCAGCCCCAGCATTTT.

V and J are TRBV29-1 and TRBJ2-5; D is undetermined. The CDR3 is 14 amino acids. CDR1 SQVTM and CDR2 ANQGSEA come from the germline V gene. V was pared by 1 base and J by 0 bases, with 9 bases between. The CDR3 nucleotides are TGCAGCGTTGAAGCGTCAGCGTACCAAGAGACCCAGTACTTC. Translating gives CSVEASAYQETQYF.